These 8 T cell receptor beta chains were sequenced from one sample in a study of CD8+ T cells in alopecia areata (dated by TCRdb to 2017 to 2018). The library was obtained by the immunoSEQ multiplex PCR assay. To provide template for TCR sequencing, every sample had RNA extracted and reverse transcribed into cDNA. The source is immuneACCESS, and TCRdb retained only in-frame sequences with V and J called. Part of the clones is not carried over; for the studies checked, unresolved V genes explain less than half of this, and the remainder is unexplained. The table for this sample lists 150,000 or so clones; approximately 50% of them were counted only once. Roughly 6.8% of the sample is taken by the ten largest. The material sequenced was CD4+ T cells sorted from blood. All receptors come from a human donor with alopecia areata.

This clone has a handful of counts. The chain couples TRBV7-9 to TRBJ2-1, with D possibly being TRBD2 (6 bases). This CDR3 has 15 amino acids. Trimming stripped 1 base from V and 4 bases from J, with 11 bases between. The germline V gene encodes CDR1 SEHNR and CDR2 FQNEAQ (reference sequence). CDR3 nucleotides: TGTGCCAGCAGCTTAGACGGGAGCTTATACAATGAGCAGTTCTTC. Translated, it gives CASSLDGSLYNEQFF.

The chain is built from TRBV27 and TRBJ2-7; TRBD2 matches at 10 bases. Unmatched junction bases numbered 10, after V lost 8 bases and J lost 6 bases. The germline CDR1 and CDR2 sequences are MNHEY and SMNVEV (reference sequence). The CDR3 has 14 residues. The CDR3 DNA follows: TGTGCCAGCCGTAAGCCTAGCGGGAGCCGCGAGCAGTACTTC. Protein product: CASRKPSGSREQYF.

The chain uses TRBV7-9 and TRBJ1-1, with a tentative D call TRBD1 (5 bases). Trimming stripped 2 bases from V and 1 base from J, with 11 bases between. CDR3 length: 15 residues. In germline, CDR1 is SEHNR, CDR2 FQNEAQ (reference sequence). In DNA, the CDR3 is TGTGCCAGCAGCTTAAGAAGAGGGACGAACACTGAAGCTTTCTTT. It yields the protein CASSLRRGTNTEAFF.

This rearrangement joins TRBV5-1 to TRBJ1-4, with 11 bases lining up with TRBD1. The J segment lost 4 bases and the V segment lost 4 bases, leaving 3 bases of the junction unmatched. CDR1 is SGHRS and CDR2 is YFSETQ in the germline V gene. This CDR3 region has 15 residues. The CDR3 region is CASSPGTGGNEKLFF. The CDR3 region has the DNA TGCGCCAGCAGCCCTGGGACAGGGGGTAATGAAAAACTGTTTTTT.

The CDR3 region is CASSLSPGSGYEQYF. As DNA, the CDR3 is TGTGCCAGCAGTTTATCGCCAGGAAGTGGCTACGAGCAGTACTTC. The chain employs TRBV28 and TRBJ2-7; D remains ambiguous. The CDR3 covers 15 residues. Between the trimmed V and J ends, which lost 1 base and 3 bases, there was a span of 13 bases. Germline assignment: CDR1 MDHEN and CDR2 SYDVKM.

This rearrangement joins TRBV5-6 to TRBJ1-2; D gene uncertain. This CDR3 spans 15 amino acids. Trimming removed 0 bases from V and 2 bases from J, with 11 bases in between. CDR1 SGHDT and CDR2 YYEEEE come from the germline V gene. CDR3 amino acids: CASSLERLTNYGYTF. The CDR3 region has the DNA TGTGCCAGCAGCTTGGAGCGCTTGACGAACTATGGCTACACCTTC.

This clone was seen a few times. This sequence joins TRBV7-9 and TRBJ1-1; no reliable D call. Germline-derived CDR1 and CDR2 are SEHNR and FQNEAQ (reference sequence). This CDR3 has 13 amino acids. The germline V and J ends were trimmed by 2 bases and 5 bases, with 9 bases remaining between them. CDR3 in amino acids: CASSLPGSTEAFF. The CDR3 region has the DNA TGTGCCAGCAGCTTACCGGGAAGTACTGAAGCTTTCTTT.

The chain uses TRBV29-1 and TRBJ1-1; D is unresolved. Trimming cost V 4 bases and J 0 bases, with 9 bases left between them. The CDR3 runs 13 residues. Per the germline V gene, CDR1 is SQVTM and CDR2 is ANQGSEA. CDR3 sequence reads: CSVVLQLNTEAFF. The CDR3 nucleotides are TGCAGCGTTGTTCTTCAGTTGAACACTGAAGCTTTCTTT.